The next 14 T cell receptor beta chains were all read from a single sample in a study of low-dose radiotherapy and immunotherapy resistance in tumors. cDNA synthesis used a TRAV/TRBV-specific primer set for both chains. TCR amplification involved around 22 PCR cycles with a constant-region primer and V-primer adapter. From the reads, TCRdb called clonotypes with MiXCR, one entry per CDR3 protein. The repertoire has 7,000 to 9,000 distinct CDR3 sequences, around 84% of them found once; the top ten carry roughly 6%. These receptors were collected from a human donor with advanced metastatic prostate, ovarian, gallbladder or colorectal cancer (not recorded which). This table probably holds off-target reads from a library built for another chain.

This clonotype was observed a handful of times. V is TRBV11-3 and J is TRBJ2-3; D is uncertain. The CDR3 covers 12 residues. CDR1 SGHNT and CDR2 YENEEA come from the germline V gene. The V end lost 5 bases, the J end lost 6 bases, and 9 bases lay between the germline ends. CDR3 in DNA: TGTGCCAGCAGCGCTTCTTTTGATACGCAGTATTTT. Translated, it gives CASSASFDTQYF.

The CDR3 bases are TGTGCCAGCTCAACACAAGTGGGGGCTGGAAACACCATATATTTT. Its protein is CASSTQVGAGNTIYF. This sequence joins TRBV18 and TRBJ1-3, with TRBD1 as a possible D gene (5 bases). The germline V gene has CDR1 KGHSH and CDR2 LQKENI. Trimming took off 5 bases at V and 2 bases at J, with 13 bases between the two ends. CDR3 length: 15 amino acids.

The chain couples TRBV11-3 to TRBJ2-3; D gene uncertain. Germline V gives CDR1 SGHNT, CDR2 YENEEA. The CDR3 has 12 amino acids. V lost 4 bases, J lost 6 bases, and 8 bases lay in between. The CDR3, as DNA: TGTGCCAGCAGCTACGAAGGTGATACGCAGTATTTT. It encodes CASSYEGDTQYF.

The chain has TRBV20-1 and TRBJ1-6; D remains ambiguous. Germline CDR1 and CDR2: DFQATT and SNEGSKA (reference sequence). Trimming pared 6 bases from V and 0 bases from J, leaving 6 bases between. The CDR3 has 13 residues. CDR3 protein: CSAGYSYNSPLHF. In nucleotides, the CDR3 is TGCAGTGCCGGGTACTCCTATAATTCACCCCTCCACTTT.

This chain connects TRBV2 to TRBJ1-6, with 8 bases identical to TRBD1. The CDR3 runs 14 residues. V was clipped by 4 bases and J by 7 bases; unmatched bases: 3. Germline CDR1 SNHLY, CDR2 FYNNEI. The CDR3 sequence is CASSGGTGNSPLHF. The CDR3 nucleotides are TGTGCCAGCAGTGGGGGGACAGGCAATTCACCCCTCCACTTT.

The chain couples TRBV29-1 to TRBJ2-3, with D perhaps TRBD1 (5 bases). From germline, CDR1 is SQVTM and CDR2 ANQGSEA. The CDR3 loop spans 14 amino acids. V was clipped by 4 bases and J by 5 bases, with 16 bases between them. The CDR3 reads CSVGGPGNRDTQYF. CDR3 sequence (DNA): TGCAGCGTTGGAGGACCAGGGAACAGAGATACGCAGTATTTT.

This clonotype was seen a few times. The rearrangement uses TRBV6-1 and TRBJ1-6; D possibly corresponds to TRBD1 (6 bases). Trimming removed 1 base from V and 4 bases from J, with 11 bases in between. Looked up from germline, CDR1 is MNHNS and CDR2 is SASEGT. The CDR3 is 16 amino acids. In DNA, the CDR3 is TGTGCCAGCAGTGAAGTAGGGGGACGGTATAATTCACCCCTCCACTTT. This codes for CASSEVGGRYNSPLHF.

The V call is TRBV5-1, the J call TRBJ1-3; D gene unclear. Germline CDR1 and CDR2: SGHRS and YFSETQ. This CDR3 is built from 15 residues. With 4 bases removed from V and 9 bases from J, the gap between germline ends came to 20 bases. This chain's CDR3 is CASSASTVRDVTIYF. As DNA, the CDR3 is TGCGCCAGCAGCGCGTCGACCGTCCGTGATGTCACCATATATTTT.

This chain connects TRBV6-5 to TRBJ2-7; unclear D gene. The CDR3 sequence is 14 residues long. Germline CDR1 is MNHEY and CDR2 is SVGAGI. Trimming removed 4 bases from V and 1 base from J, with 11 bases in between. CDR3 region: CASSSAGGSYEQYF. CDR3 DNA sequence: TGTGCCAGCAGTTCTGCTGGCGGATCCTACGAGCAGTACTTC.

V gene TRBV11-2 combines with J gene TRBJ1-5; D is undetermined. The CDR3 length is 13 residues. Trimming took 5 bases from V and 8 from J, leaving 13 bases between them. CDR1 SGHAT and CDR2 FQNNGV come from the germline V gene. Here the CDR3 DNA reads TGTGCCAGCAGCCCGGAGTCTTTTGAGCCCCAGCATTTT. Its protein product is CASSPESFEPQHF. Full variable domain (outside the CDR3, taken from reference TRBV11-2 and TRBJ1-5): EAGVAQSPRYKIIEKRQSVAFWCNPISGHATLYWYQQILGQGPKLLIQFQNNGVVDDSQLPKDRFSAERLKGVDSTLKIQPAKLEDSAVYLCASSPESFEPQHFGDGTRLSIL.

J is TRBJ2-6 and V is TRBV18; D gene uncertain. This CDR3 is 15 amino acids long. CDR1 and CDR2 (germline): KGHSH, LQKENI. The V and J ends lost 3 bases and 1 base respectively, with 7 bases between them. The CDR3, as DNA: TGTGCCAGCTCACCTCTGGGGTCTGGGGCCAACGTCCTGACTTTC. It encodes CASSPLGSGANVLTF.

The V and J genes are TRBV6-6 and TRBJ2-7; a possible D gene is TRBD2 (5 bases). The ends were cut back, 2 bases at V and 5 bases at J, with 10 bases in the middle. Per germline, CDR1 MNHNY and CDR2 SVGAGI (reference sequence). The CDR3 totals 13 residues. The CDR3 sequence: CASSYEGPHEQYF. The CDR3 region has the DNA TGTGCCAGCAGTTACGAGGGTCCTCACGAGCAGTACTTC.

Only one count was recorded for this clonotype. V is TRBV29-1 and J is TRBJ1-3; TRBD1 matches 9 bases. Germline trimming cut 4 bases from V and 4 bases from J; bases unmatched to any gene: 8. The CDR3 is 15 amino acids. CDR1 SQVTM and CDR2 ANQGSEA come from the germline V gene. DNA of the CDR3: TGCAGCGTTGCCCTCCGACAGGGGGACGGAAACACCATATATTTT. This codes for CSVALRQGDGNTIYF.

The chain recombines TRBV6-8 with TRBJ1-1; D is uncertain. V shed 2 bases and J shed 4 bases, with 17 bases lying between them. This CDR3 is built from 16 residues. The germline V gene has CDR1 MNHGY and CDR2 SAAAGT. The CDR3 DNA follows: TGTGCCAGCAGTTACACCTACGTAGGGATCCCCACTGAAGCTTTCTTT. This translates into CASSYTYVGIPTEAFF.